A single TCR beta chain is shown here with its context. Its antigen is currently unknown. The sample belongs to a study of radiation and T cells in renal cell carcinoma. Study-wide context: Nephrectomy followed 15 Gy stereotactic body radiation by 4 weeks. Study-wide points: No pretreatment tumor biopsies were available for baseline clonotypes. In blood, top tumor clones expanded by 2 weeks, shrinking by 4.

CDR3 length equals 15 residues. V lost 4 bases and J lost 8; bases outside the gene matches: 13. Germline CDR1 reads SNHLY; CDR2 reads FYNNEI. Data came from immunoSEQ multiplex PCR; TCRdb stores just in-frame clones and leaves some out. The sample includes about 130,000 clones, around nine tenths seen only once; the top ten take 5% to 6.5%. The time point here: blood 2 weeks post-SBRT. The treatment: 15 Gy SBRT to primary tumor, nephrectomy 4 weeks later. This TCR was recovered from a woman in her 70s with renal cell carcinoma. This sequence joins TRBV2 and TRBJ1-2; 7 bases fit TRBD1. This material consisted of blood, taken from a patient whose treatment included radiotherapy and nephrectomy. CDR3 sequence: CASSGGDRGGLGYTF. The CDR3 DNA reads as TGTGCCAGCAGTGGCGGGGACAGAGGAGGGTTAGGCTACACCTTC. The variable domain in full, with the rest retrieved from reference TRBV2 and TRBJ1-2, is EPEVTQTPSHQVTQMGQEVILRCVPISNHLYFYWYRQILGQKVEFLVSFYNNEISEKSEIFDDQFSVERPDGSNFTLKIRSTKLEDSAMYFCASSGGDRGGLGYTFGSGTRLTVV.